This T cell receptor (beta chain) was sequenced during a study of blood T cell repertoires in COVID-19. The assay was immunoSEQ multiplex PCR, and TCRdb's table has in-frame clones only and misses some. Among under 250,000 clones listed, almost 85% were seen once. The CDR3 runs to 14 residues. Germline lookup yields CDR1 LNHDA and CDR2 SQIVND (reference sequence). V was shortened by 2 bases and J by 1 base, with 8 bases between the two germline ends. Participant-given clinical history determined each cohort assignment. The TCR comes from a woman in her forties or fifties with acute COVID-19. The chain uses TRBV19 and TRBJ1-1, with D perhaps TRBD1 (5 bases). Sequencing was carried out using PBMCs or T cells enriched from blood (not recorded which). The CDR3 sequence: CASSIQGPNTEAFF. In nucleotides, the CDR3 is TGTGCCAGTAGTATACAGGGCCCGAACACTGAAGCTTTCTTT.